This passage covers 23 T cell receptor beta chains from one sample sequenced in a study of blood T cell repertoires in COVID-19 (dated by TCRdb to 2018 to 2020). Library generation was performed with the immunoSEQ multiplex PCR assay. Here the immuneACCESS table is served through TCRdb, limited to in-frame sequences with V and J called. Missing clones are a known gap in these copies; in checked studies unresolved V genes cover under half, and the rest lacks a known reason. Here the sample has about 210,000 clones; over 70% occur a single time. The ten largest clones capture roughly 2.9% of the sample. Sequenced sample: peripheral blood. Receptors were obtained from a man in his fifties with active or convalescent COVID-19.

This CDR3 is CASSDERSPNEQFF. As DNA, the CDR3 is TGTGCCAGCAGCGACGAGCGAAGTCCGAATGAGCAGTTCTTC. The V call is TRBV9, the J call TRBJ2-1; no definite D call. CDR1 is SGDLS, CDR2 YYNGEE, per germline. The CDR3 is made up of 14 amino acids. Trimming left V 3 bases short and J 7 bases short, with 14 bases between.

This clone has at least ten counts. The gene calls are TRBV19 and TRBJ2-6; 8 bases fit TRBD1. This CDR3 is 16 amino acids long. The germline V gene encodes CDR1 LNHDA and CDR2 SQIVND (reference sequence). After removal of 5 bases from V and 3 bases from J, the junction contained 6 bases not matched to a gene. The CDR3 is CASSRQGAGGANVLTF. CDR3 DNA: TGTGCCAGTAGTCGGCAGGGGGCAGGTGGGGCCAACGTCCTGACTTTC.

V usage is TRBV6-6 and J usage is TRBJ1-2, with no clear D. The CDR3 contains 13 residues. CDR1 is MNHNY, CDR2 SVGAGI, per germline (reference sequence). The germline V and J ends were trimmed by 6 bases and 5 bases, with 13 bases remaining between them. The CDR3 DNA reads as TGTGCCAGCAGCGACGCCGGGTCGTATGGCTACACCTTC. Protein product: CASSDAGSYGYTF.

This clone was seen a few times. J is TRBJ1-2 and V is TRBV27; maybe TRBD1 (6 bases). Germline V gene sequence: CDR1 MNHEY, CDR2 SMNVEV (reference sequence). With 3 bases removed from V and 0 bases from J, the gap between germline ends came to 8 bases. The CDR3 is 14 amino acids. CDR3 region: CASSLTGANYGYTF. The CDR3 DNA sequence: TGTGCCAGCAGTTTGACAGGAGCTAACTATGGCTACACCTTC.

This clone has only one observation. The chain uses TRBV6-6 and TRBJ1-5; D possibly corresponds to TRBD1 (6 bases). Germline CDR1 and CDR2: MNHNY and SVGAGI (reference sequence). This CDR3 region has 17 residues. V was pared by 5 bases and J by 2 bases, with 19 bases between. The CDR3 bases are TGTGCCAGCAGTCAGACAGGCGCCGGAGGAGGCAATCAGCCCCAGCATTTT. Protein: CASSQTGAGGGNQPQHF.

This chain connects TRBV19 to TRBJ2-3, with a weak D call TRBD2 (5 bases). The V and J ends lost 10 bases and 5 bases respectively, with 19 bases between them. The CDR3 length is 14 residues. From germline, CDR1 is LNHDA and CDR2 SQIVND (reference sequence). The CDR3 coding sequence is TGTGCCACCGGGCCGGAGAGGGCCATAGATACGCAGTATTTT. Its protein is CATGPERAIDTQYF.

This chain links TRBV11-2 with TRBJ2-1, with D possibly being TRBD2 (7 bases). The V gene's germline CDR1 is SGHAT and CDR2 FQNNGV. V was pared by 1 base and J by 7 bases, with 14 bases between. The length of the CDR3 is 15 residues. The CDR3 reads CASSLGPGGGNEQFF. The CDR3 coding sequence is TGTGCCAGCAGCTTAGGCCCGGGGGGCGGAAATGAGCAGTTCTTC.

The chain combines TRBV28 with TRBJ1-2, with D tentatively TRBD1 (6 bases). The CDR3 totals 13 residues. The V end lost 3 bases, the J end lost 6 bases, and 11 bases lay between the germline ends. Germline V gene sequence: CDR1 MDHEN, CDR2 SYDVKM. In DNA form, the CDR3 reads TGTGCCAGCAGTTTCGACAGGCGTGATGGCTACACCTTC. Protein sequence: CASSFDRRDGYTF.

V and J are TRBV20-1 and TRBJ2-7; D is ambiguous. The CDR3 covers 12 residues. Trimming stripped 3 bases from V and 3 bases from J, with 9 bases between. Looked up from germline, CDR1 is DFQATT and CDR2 is SNEGSKA (reference sequence). In DNA, the CDR3 is TGCAGTGCTAGTAGCTCGGGCTACGAGCAGTACTTC. Encoded protein: CSASSSGYEQYF.

This chain connects TRBV6-5 to TRBJ2-7; 10 bases line up with TRBD1. Trimming removed 5 bases from V and 5 bases from J; junction bases left unmatched: 3. The CDR3 runs to 13 residues. Germline V gives CDR1 MNHEY, CDR2 SVGAGI. CDR3 DNA sequence: TGTGCCAGCAGTCCCGGGACAGGGGACGAGCAGTACTTC. Protein product: CASSPGTGDEQYF.

This clone appeared a few times. The CDR3 here is CASSYSGDSDEAFF. In DNA, the CDR3 is TGTGCCAGCAGTTACTCCGGGGACTCTGATGAAGCTTTCTTT. The V gene is TRBV6-5, the J gene TRBJ1-1; D possibly corresponds to TRBD1 (5 bases). The CDR3 spans 14 residues. Looked up from germline, CDR1 is MNHEY and CDR2 is SVGAGI. With 0 bases removed from V and 7 bases from J, the gap between germline ends came to 12 bases.

The J gene is TRBJ1-1, the V gene TRBV5-1; 10 bases agree with TRBD1. The V gene's germline CDR1 is SGHRS and CDR2 YFSETQ. CDR3 length equals 13 residues. Losses at the gene ends were 3 bases for V and 7 bases for J; bases not matched to a gene: 3. The CDR3 region is CASSWGDRGEAFF. The CDR3 DNA reads TGCGCCAGCAGCTGGGGGGACAGGGGTGAAGCTTTCTTT.

The V gene is TRBV5-1, the J gene TRBJ2-7; 10 bases are shared with TRBD2. The CDR3 is made up of 16 amino acids. The germline gives CDR1 SGHRS, CDR2 YFSETQ. J was trimmed by 5 bases and V by 4 bases; bases with no gene match: 12. The DNA of the CDR3 is TGCGCCAGCAGCCGTTACTCTAGCGGGAGATCTGACGAGCAGTACTTC. Its translation is CASSRYSSGRSDEQYF.

The chain uses TRBV7-8 and TRBJ1-5, with TRBD1 identical over 7 bases. Germline assignment: CDR1 SGHVS and CDR2 FQNEAQ. The CDR3 extends over 18 amino acids. Trimming cost V 2 bases and J 0 bases; bases outside gene matches: 10. The CDR3 loop is CASSLTSGNRGSNQPQHF. The CDR3 DNA is TGTGCCAGCAGCTTAACTTCGGGGAACAGGGGTAGCAATCAGCCCCAGCATTTT.

The chain has TRBV24-1 and TRBJ2-2, with 7 bases lining up with TRBD1. Germline lookup yields CDR1 KGHDR and CDR2 SFDVKD. The CDR3 spans 16 residues. V trimming: 2 bases; J trimming: 6 bases; junction bases outside the gene matches: 8. CDR3 loop: CATSDSTGAKAGELFF. CDR3 DNA sequence: TGTGCCACCAGTGATTCTACAGGGGCAAAAGCCGGGGAGCTGTTTTTT.

The V gene is TRBV5-1, the J gene TRBJ1-1; the D gene is possibly TRBD1 (6 bases). With 1 base removed from V and 7 bases from J, the gap between germline ends came to 17 bases. The CDR3 runs to 15 residues. Germline CDR1 and CDR2: SGHRS and YFSETQ. Here the CDR3 DNA reads TGCGCCAGCAGCTTGTCGCGGGGGGGCGAGGGTGAAGCTTTCTTT. It specifies CASSLSRGGEGEAFF.

The V gene is TRBV3-1 (or the pseudogene TRBV3-2), the J gene TRBJ2-1; TRBD2 matches 9 bases. The V segment lost 4 bases and the J segment 1 base; nucleotides outside the gene matches: 2. Germline lookup yields CDR1 LGHDT and CDR2 YNNKEL (reference sequence). The CDR3 has 15 amino acids. CDR3 sequence reads: CASSPSGDSYNEQFF. The CDR3 region has the DNA TGTGCCAGCAGCCCTAGCGGGGATTCCTACAATGAGCAGTTCTTC.

The chain recombines TRBV12-3 or TRBV12-4 with TRBJ1-6, with D hard to call. There are 13 residues in the CDR3. The V and J ends lost 5 bases and 4 bases respectively, with 6 bases between them. The CDR3 DNA sequence: TGTGCCAGCAGTGAAGAGTATAATTCACCCCTCCACTTT. Translating gives CASSEEYNSPLHF.

This rearrangement joins TRBV19 to TRBJ1-5, with D possibly being TRBD1 (6 bases). V was shortened by 0 bases and J by 7 bases, with 13 bases between the two germline ends. Germline loops: CDR1 LNHDA, CDR2 SQIVND (reference sequence). There are 15 residues in the CDR3. The CDR3 coding sequence is TGTGCCAGTAGTATAGATCACAGGGTAAACCAGCCCCAGCATTTT. It codes for CASSIDHRVNQPQHF.

V is TRBV7-9 and J is TRBJ2-7; TRBD1 matches at 11 bases. The CDR3 consists of 18 residues. Per the germline V gene, CDR1 is SEHNR and CDR2 is FQNEAQ (reference sequence). V lost 5 bases and J lost 3; bases outside the gene matches: 15. CDR3 protein: CASSPHRTGGVKIYEQYF. The CDR3 region has the DNA TGTGCCAGCAGCCCGCACAGGACAGGGGGCGTAAAGATCTACGAGCAGTACTTC.

V and J are TRBV10-3 and TRBJ1-6; D uncertain. The V gene lost 3 bases and the J gene lost 7 bases, with 10 bases spanning the gap. Germline CDR1 is ENHRY and CDR2 is SYGVKD. The CDR3 runs 14 residues. DNA for the CDR3: TGTGCCATCAGTGATCCCGACGGGAATTCACCCCTCCACTTT. Protein: CAISDPDGNSPLHF.

V gene TRBV5-4 combines with J gene TRBJ2-6, with TRBD1 matching 8 bases. The V segment lost 4 bases and the J segment 2 bases; nucleotides outside the gene matches: 5. CDR3 size: 16 residues. Looked up from germline, CDR1 is SGHNT and CDR2 is YYREEE (reference sequence). CDR3 loop: CASSIPQGAGANVLTF. The CDR3 nucleotides are TGTGCCAGCAGCATCCCACAGGGGGCTGGGGCCAACGTCCTGACTTTC.

The rearrangement links TRBV9 to TRBJ1-1, with TRBD1 matching over 10 bases. Looked up from germline, CDR1 is SGDLS and CDR2 is YYNGEE. This CDR3 has 15 residues. The V and J ends lost 1 base and 6 bases, in that order; junction bases with no gene match: 6. The CDR3 sequence: CASSVQDRGLAEAFF. CDR3 bases: TGTGCCAGCAGCGTACAAGACAGGGGGCTAGCTGAAGCTTTCTTT.